This passage covers 8 T cell receptor beta chains from one sample sequenced in a study of blood T cell repertoires in COVID-19. The assay was immunoSEQ multiplex PCR, and TCRdb's table has in-frame clones only and misses some. The sample records around 240,000 clones, 86% being singletons. The sequenced material came from PBMCs or T cells enriched from blood (not recorded which). The receptors here all came from a woman in her fifties or sixties who had recovered from COVID-19.

V usage is TRBV4-1 and J usage is TRBJ1-2; 7 nucleotides agree with TRBD1. Germline CDR1 reads MGHRA; CDR2 reads YSYEKL. The CDR3 covers 16 residues. V gave up 4 bases and J gave up 1 base; unmatched junction bases: 9. CDR3 amino acids: CASSLTPGGGNYGYTF. The CDR3 coding sequence is TGCGCCAGCAGCCTCACCCCAGGGGGAGGTAACTATGGCTACACCTTC.

This chain connects TRBV5-1 to TRBJ2-5, with 7 bases fitting TRBD1. CDR1 and CDR2 from the germline V gene are SGHRS and YFSETQ. V trimming: 4 bases; J trimming: 5 bases; junction bases outside the gene matches: 11. This CDR3 has 15 amino acids. The CDR3 DNA sequence: TGCGCCAGCAGCCAAAGACAGGGACCCACGGAGACCCAGTACTTC. Protein sequence: CASSQRQGPTETQYF.

This sequence joins TRBV6-2 or TRBV6-3 and TRBJ2-2; 8 positions agree with TRBD2. V shed 6 bases and J 0 bases; nucleotides not matched to a gene: 24. The CDR3 runs to 22 residues. Germline-derived CDR1 and CDR2 are MNHEY and SVGEGT. CDR3: CASSPSRMKREPARSNTGELFF. In DNA, the CDR3 is TGTGCCAGCAGCCCCAGCCGCATGAAGCGGGAGCCGGCTAGATCGAACACCGGGGAGCTGTTTTTT.

J is TRBJ2-7 and V is TRBV6-6, with 11 positions matching TRBD2. CDR1 MNHNY and CDR2 SVGAGI come from the germline V gene (reference sequence). The CDR3 runs 14 residues. The V and J ends lost 6 bases and 6 bases, in that order; junction bases with no gene match: 7. CDR3 region: CASSRLAGGSEQYF. Here the CDR3 DNA reads TGTGCCAGCAGCCGCCTAGCGGGAGGATCCGAGCAGTACTTC.

The chain recombines TRBV3-1 (or the pseudogene TRBV3-2) with TRBJ2-5; TRBD1 aligns across 9 bases. Trimming took 3 bases from V and 7 from J; bases not matched to a gene: 0. This CDR3 is 12 amino acids long. The germline V gene has CDR1 LGHDT and CDR2 YNNKEL (reference sequence). Written as DNA, the CDR3 is TGTGCCAGCAGCCAGGGACAGGGGACCCAGTACTTC. Protein product: CASSQGQGTQYF.

J is TRBJ2-1 and V is TRBV29-1; D gene unclear. Germline lookup yields CDR1 SQVTM and CDR2 ANQGSEA. The CDR3 length is 12 residues. The V end was cut by 6 bases, the J end by 5 bases, with 11 bases between. CDR3 loop: CSVAQAHNEQFF. Here the CDR3 DNA reads TGCAGCGTGGCCCAGGCCCACAATGAGCAGTTCTTC.

The chain joins TRBV7-9 to TRBJ2-7; D is unclear. The germline gives CDR1 SEHNR, CDR2 FQNEAQ (reference sequence). The CDR3 consists of 15 residues. Trimming took off 2 bases at V and 2 bases at J, with 13 bases between the two ends. CDR3 protein: CASSLLTLTTYEQYF. CDR3 nucleotides: TGTGCCAGCAGCTTATTGACCCTTACTACCTACGAGCAGTACTTC.

This clone was detected once. The gene calls are TRBV4-3 and TRBJ1-5; D gene uncertain. V was shortened by 0 bases and J by 0 bases, with 12 bases between the two germline ends. The CDR3 has 17 amino acids. Germline loops: CDR1 LGHNA, CDR2 YSLEER. CDR3 amino acids: CASSQERSGYSNQPQHF. The CDR3 DNA reads TGCGCCAGCAGCCAAGAAAGGAGTGGGTATAGCAATCAGCCCCAGCATTTT.